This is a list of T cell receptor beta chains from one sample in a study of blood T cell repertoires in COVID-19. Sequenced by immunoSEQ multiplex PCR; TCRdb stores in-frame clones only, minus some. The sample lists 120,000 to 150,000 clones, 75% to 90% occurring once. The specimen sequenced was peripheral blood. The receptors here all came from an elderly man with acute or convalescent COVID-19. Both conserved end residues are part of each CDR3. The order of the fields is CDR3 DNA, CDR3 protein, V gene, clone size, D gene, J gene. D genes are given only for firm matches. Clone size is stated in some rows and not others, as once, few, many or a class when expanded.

cdr3_nt: TGTGCCAGCAGCAACCGGGAGAAAGCTTCACCCCTCCACTTT
cdr3_aa: CASSNREKASPLHF
v_call: TRBV7-9
clone_size: -
d_call: -
j_call: TRBJ1-6

cdr3_nt: TGTGCCAGCAGCTTAGGGGAGCTGAACACTGAAGCTTTCTTT
cdr3_aa: CASSLGELNTEAFF
v_call: TRBV7-9
clone_size: -
d_call: -
j_call: TRBJ1-1

cdr3_nt: TGTGCCAGCAGCTTGGATGTAGTAGCATCGGGCAATGAGCAGTTCTTC
cdr3_aa: CASSLDVVASGNEQFF
v_call: TRBV5-4
clone_size: few
d_call: -
j_call: TRBJ2-1

cdr3_nt: TGCGCCAGCAGCTCTCTGGGGGCGCTTGGAACTAATGAAAAACTGTTTTTT
cdr3_aa: CASSSLGALGTNEKLFF
v_call: TRBV5-1
clone_size: -
d_call: -
j_call: TRBJ1-4

cdr3_nt: TGTGCCAGTACCTCAACAGGGGTGGGCTCTGGGGCCAACGTCCTGACTTTC
cdr3_aa: CASTSTGVGSGANVLTF
v_call: TRBV19
clone_size: -
d_call: TRBD1
j_call: TRBJ2-6

cdr3_nt: TGTGCCACCAGCAGGAGGACAGGGTCCACAGATACGCAGTATTTT
cdr3_aa: CATSRRTGSTDTQYF
v_call: TRBV15
clone_size: -
d_call: TRBD1
j_call: TRBJ2-3

cdr3_nt: TGTGCCAGTAGTACCTCCGACATCCTGAACACTGAAGCTTTCTTT
cdr3_aa: CASSTSDILNTEAFF
v_call: TRBV19
clone_size: -
d_call: -
j_call: TRBJ1-1

cdr3_nt: TGCGCCAGCAGCTTGGACTGGTGGAACACTGAAGCTTTCTTT
cdr3_aa: CASSLDWWNTEAFF
v_call: TRBV5-1
clone_size: once
d_call: -
j_call: TRBJ1-1

cdr3_nt: TGTGCCAGCAGTTTATCCGCAGGGTCAGCCACAGATACGCAGTATTTT
cdr3_aa: CASSLSAGSATDTQYF
v_call: TRBV27
clone_size: -
d_call: -
j_call: TRBJ2-3

cdr3_nt: TGTGCCAGCAGTTTAAGGGGGGGCTATGGCTACACCTTC
cdr3_aa: CASSLRGGYGYTF
v_call: TRBV12-3/TRBV12-4
clone_size: -
d_call: -
j_call: TRBJ1-2

cdr3_nt: TGTGCCAGTAGGAGCAGGGGGAACGGAAATGAAAAACTGTTTTTT
cdr3_aa: CASRSRGNGNEKLFF
v_call: TRBV19
clone_size: -
d_call: TRBD1
j_call: TRBJ1-4

cdr3_nt: TGTGCCAGCTCGGACAGCGATCAGCCCCAGCATTTT
cdr3_aa: CASSDSDQPQHF
v_call: TRBV2
clone_size: -
d_call: -
j_call: TRBJ1-5

cdr3_nt: TGTGCCAGCAACCCCTCCGGGAATCTGGGAGGCTACACCTTC
cdr3_aa: CASNPSGNLGGYTF
v_call: TRBV6-5
clone_size: -
d_call: -
j_call: TRBJ1-2

cdr3_nt: TGTGCCAGCAGTTCTTCTGCGGGGATTCCTGGAAACACCATATATTTT
cdr3_aa: CASSSSAGIPGNTIYF
v_call: TRBV9
clone_size: -
d_call: -
j_call: TRBJ1-3

cdr3_nt: TGTGCCAGCTCTGGACTGCTGCAGTATTTT
cdr3_aa: CASSGLLQYF
v_call: TRBV3-1/TRBV3-2
clone_size: -
d_call: -
j_call: TRBJ2-3

cdr3_nt: TGTGCCAGCAGCCAATCACGGGGGGCAGACCAGTTCTTC
cdr3_aa: CASSQSRGADQFF
v_call: TRBV3-1/TRBV3-2
clone_size: -
d_call: -
j_call: TRBJ2-1

cdr3_nt: TGCGCCAGCAGCAGTCCCGGGACTAGCGGGAGTGTCGAGCAGTACTTC
cdr3_aa: CASSSPGTSGSVEQYF
v_call: TRBV5-1
clone_size: few
d_call: TRBD2
j_call: TRBJ2-7

cdr3_nt: TGTGCCAGTAGTATCCCCAGGGAAAGTATGATCAATGAGCAGTTCTTC
cdr3_aa: CASSIPRESMINEQFF
v_call: TRBV19
clone_size: -
d_call: -
j_call: TRBJ2-1

cdr3_nt: TGTGCCAGCAGTGAAAGGGGACAGGGACTTAATTCACCCCTCCACTTT
cdr3_aa: CASSERGQGLNSPLHF
v_call: TRBV6-1
clone_size: once
d_call: TRBD1
j_call: TRBJ1-6

cdr3_nt: TGTGCCAGCAGCCTTATTAATGAAAAACTGTTTTTT
cdr3_aa: CASSLINEKLFF
v_call: TRBV3-1/TRBV3-2
clone_size: -
d_call: -
j_call: TRBJ1-4

cdr3_nt: TGTGCCAGCAGCAAACAAGTTATGAACACTGAAGCTTTCTTT
cdr3_aa: CASSKQVMNTEAFF
v_call: TRBV3-1/TRBV3-2
clone_size: once
d_call: -
j_call: TRBJ1-1

cdr3_nt: TGTGCCAGCAGTTACCAGACAGAAGGCTATGGCTACACCTTC
cdr3_aa: CASSYQTEGYGYTF
v_call: TRBV6-6
clone_size: -
d_call: -
j_call: TRBJ1-2

cdr3_nt: TGTGCCAGCAGTCGCCCGGGACTAGCGGGAGGCCATTGGGATACGCAGTATTTT
cdr3_aa: CASSRPGLAGGHWDTQYF
v_call: TRBV28
clone_size: -
d_call: TRBD2
j_call: TRBJ2-3

cdr3_nt: TGTGCCAGCAGCTTGGGAGGCGCCGGAAACACCATATATTTT
cdr3_aa: CASSLGGAGNTIYF
v_call: TRBV5-5
clone_size: -
d_call: -
j_call: TRBJ1-3

cdr3_nt: TGTGCCAGCAGTTACGCGGGACCCAATCAGCCCCAGCATTTT
cdr3_aa: CASSYAGPNQPQHF
v_call: TRBV6-5
clone_size: -
d_call: -
j_call: TRBJ1-5

cdr3_nt: TGTGCCAGCAGTTTGAGTAGCGGGAGGAGGTACGAGCAGTACTTC
cdr3_aa: CASSLSSGRRYEQYF
v_call: TRBV27
clone_size: -
d_call: TRBD2
j_call: TRBJ2-7

cdr3_nt: TGTGCCAGCAGTTTGGAATACAGGGGCCACGTTTTCAATTCACCCCTCCACTTT
cdr3_aa: CASSLEYRGHVFNSPLHF
v_call: TRBV27
clone_size: -
d_call: TRBD1
j_call: TRBJ1-6

cdr3_nt: TGTGCCAGTACCATACTCCACAGTATCAGCAATCAGCCCCAGCATTTT
cdr3_aa: CASTILHSISNQPQHF
v_call: TRBV19
clone_size: -
d_call: -
j_call: TRBJ1-5

cdr3_nt: TGTGCCAGCAGCCCAGGGGGCGAGTGGGGCTACACCTTC
cdr3_aa: CASSPGGEWGYTF
v_call: TRBV6-6
clone_size: -
d_call: TRBD1
j_call: TRBJ1-2

cdr3_nt: TGTGCCAGCAGCCCTCTAATGGGACATTTTAGCTACGACGAGCAGTACTTC
cdr3_aa: CASSPLMGHFSYDEQYF
v_call: TRBV5-4
clone_size: -
d_call: -
j_call: TRBJ2-7

cdr3_nt: TGTGCCAGCAGCAGGTGGCAGGGAAGCGGGACTGAAGCTTTCTTT
cdr3_aa: CASSRWQGSGTEAFF
v_call: TRBV21-1
clone_size: -
d_call: -
j_call: TRBJ1-1

cdr3_nt: TGTGCCAGCAGCGGACTTAGCGGGAGCTGGGGAGAGACCCAGTACTTC
cdr3_aa: CASSGLSGSWGETQYF
v_call: TRBV5-8
clone_size: -
d_call: TRBD2
j_call: TRBJ2-5

cdr3_nt: TGTGCCAGCCATAGCGGGGAGGGGGGGAAGAACACTGAAGCTTTCTTT
cdr3_aa: CASHSGEGGKNTEAFF
v_call: TRBV19
clone_size: -
d_call: -
j_call: TRBJ1-1

cdr3_nt: TGTGCCAGCAGCCAAGGTGAGAGCAATGAGCAGTTCTTC
cdr3_aa: CASSQGESNEQFF
v_call: TRBV4-2
clone_size: -
d_call: -
j_call: TRBJ2-1

cdr3_nt: TGTGCCAGCAACCCAGGGGTTGATCAGCCCCAGCATTTT
cdr3_aa: CASNPGVDQPQHF
v_call: TRBV7-8
clone_size: -
d_call: -
j_call: TRBJ1-5

cdr3_nt: TGTGCCACCAGCAGAGTCCAGGGTTTCACAGATACGCAGTATTTT
cdr3_aa: CATSRVQGFTDTQYF
v_call: TRBV15
clone_size: -
d_call: -
j_call: TRBJ2-3

cdr3_nt: TGTGCCAGCAGCACACGACAGGGACATGGCTACACCTTC
cdr3_aa: CASSTRQGHGYTF
v_call: TRBV7-9
clone_size: -
d_call: TRBD1
j_call: TRBJ1-2

cdr3_nt: TGTGCCAGCAGCCCAGGGGGGGGACAGGGAAACTATGGCTACACCTTC
cdr3_aa: CASSPGGGQGNYGYTF
v_call: TRBV11-2
clone_size: -
d_call: TRBD1
j_call: TRBJ1-2

cdr3_nt: TGTGCCAGCAGCTTGGAGGGAGTGGGACAGTACTTC
cdr3_aa: CASSLEGVGQYF
v_call: TRBV5-4
clone_size: -
d_call: -
j_call: TRBJ2-7

cdr3_nt: TGTGCCAGTAGTATAGATCCGCTTCCTGGACTAGCGGGAGGGAACACCGGGGAGCTGTTTTTT
cdr3_aa: CASSIDPLPGLAGGNTGELFF
v_call: TRBV19
clone_size: -
d_call: TRBD2
j_call: TRBJ2-2

cdr3_nt: TGTGCCAGTACCGAGACAGGGCCCTCTGGAAACACCATATATTTT
cdr3_aa: CASTETGPSGNTIYF
v_call: TRBV19
clone_size: -
d_call: TRBD1
j_call: TRBJ1-3

cdr3_nt: TGCAGCACTAGACAGGGGAGAACAGATACGCAGTATTTT
cdr3_aa: CSTRQGRTDTQYF
v_call: TRBV29-1
clone_size: -
d_call: TRBD1
j_call: TRBJ2-3

cdr3_nt: TGTGCCAGCGGCACAGGCCGTTATGGCTACACCTTC
cdr3_aa: CASGTGRYGYTF
v_call: TRBV5-6
clone_size: -
d_call: -
j_call: TRBJ1-2

cdr3_nt: TGCGCCAGCAGCCCGGGGGTGACGGGCGGAAACACCATATATTTT
cdr3_aa: CASSPGVTGGNTIYF
v_call: TRBV4-1
clone_size: -
d_call: -
j_call: TRBJ1-3

cdr3_nt: TGTGCCAGTAGTCGTCAGGGTAATACCTACGAGCAGTACTTC
cdr3_aa: CASSRQGNTYEQYF
v_call: TRBV19
clone_size: -
d_call: -
j_call: TRBJ2-7

cdr3_nt: TGCGCCAGCAGCCAAGATCGGCAGGAAAACTATGGCTACACCTTC
cdr3_aa: CASSQDRQENYGYTF
v_call: TRBV4-1
clone_size: -
d_call: -
j_call: TRBJ1-2